Sequencing of this TCR beta chain was carried out in a study of T cells in Graves' hyperthyroidism and ophthalmopathy. Study-level points and caveats: Peripheral blood also featured most of the thyroid clonotypes expanded above 0.001. The authors' 13 V-J model separated ophthalmopathy from stable hyperthyroidism.

The CDR3 regions of TCR beta were amplified from RNA transcripts. The TCR CDR3 first-round RT-PCR relied on the HTBI primer set. TCRdb re-called the multiplex PCR reads through MiXCR, storing one row per CDR3 protein. The sample holds a few hundred thousand distinct CDR3 sequences; 46% are singletons and the top ten take 8.2%. The CDR3 loop spans 15 amino acids. Germline V gene lookup returns CDR1 ENHRY and CDR2 SYGVKD. The V gene lost 2 bases and the J gene lost 0 bases, with 11 bases spanning the gap. In this sample, this clonotype turned up many times. The antigen is not known. These patients, aged 18 to 65, had recently diagnosed hyperthyroidism lasting under 2 months. Clinical symptoms, serum thyroxine, TRAb, thyroid ultrasound and orbital computed tomography established diagnosis.

This TCR derives from a woman aged 18-29 years with Graves' hyperthyroidism. Material: peripheral blood or thyroid tissue (not recorded which). The chain joins TRBV10-3 to TRBJ2-7; D unclear. Here the CDR3 reads CAISEGVSYSYEQYF. CDR3 sequence (DNA): TGTGCCATCAGTGAGGGGGTCAGCTACTCCTACGAGCAGTACTTC.